This entry lists 16 T cell receptor beta chains sequenced from one sample in a study of tissue T cells after allogeneic stem cell transplantation. Assay: immunoSEQ multiplex PCR; the TCRdb copy retains only in-frame clones and omits some. The data show 45,000 to 50,000 clones, approximately 73% seen once. Sequencing was performed on sorted cells pooled from one or two spleens. The receptors derive from a pool of C57BL/6 mice in good health.

To note about this clone: Genes here carry mouse names. The read terminates 1 residue before the CDR3 end, so the remaining end is supplied by the germline J gene. This chain connects TRBV13-2 to TRBJ2-7; TRBD1 matches 11 bases. CDR1 and CDR2 from the germline V gene are NNHNN and SYGAGS (reference sequence). The CDR3 runs 12 residues. The trim removed 9 bases at V and 4 bases at J, leaving 3 bases unmatched. The CDR3 region is CATGTGGYEQYF. The sequenced part of the CDR3 DNA is TGTGCCACCGGGACAGGGGGTTATGAACAGTAC.

About this clone: Genes here carry mouse names. The CDR3 goes on 1 residue after the read ends, and that part is filled in from the germline J gene. This chain joins TRBV4 and TRBJ2-5; 10 bases align to TRBD2. CDR1 is LGHDT and CDR2 is YNNKQL in the germline V gene (reference sequence). Trimming cost V 5 bases and J 0 bases; bases outside gene matches: 2. The CDR3 loop spans 15 amino acids. This CDR3 is CASSGLGVNQDTQYF. The sequenced part of the CDR3 DNA is TGTGCCAGCAGCGGACTGGGGGTTAACCAAGACACCCAGTAC.

Notes on this clone: These gene names are mouse names. From the germline J gene comes the end of the CDR3, since the read stops 1 residue before it. J is TRBJ1-4 and V is TRBV19; TRBD1 is a possible D gene (5 bases). Deletions cut 5 bases from V and 7 bases from J, with 12 bases between. The CDR3 totals 13 residues. Germline-derived CDR1 and CDR2 are FNHDT and SITEND (reference sequence). Incomplete CDR3 DNA: TGTGCCAGCAGCCCTCAGGGTGGCGAAAGATTATTT. Translated, it gives CASSPQGGERLF. The complete CDR3 sequence is CASSPQGGERLFF.

This clone was observed a single time. Germline and genes: mouse. The read halts 1 residue ahead of the CDR3 end, with the missing end drawn from the germline J gene. The chain carries TRBV19 and TRBJ2-3; tentative D call: TRBD2 (5 bases). Germline lookup yields CDR1 FNHDT and CDR2 SITEND (reference sequence). Trimming shortened V by 1 base and J by 0 bases, and 6 bases separated the two germline ends. This CDR3 has 14 residues. The covered CDR3 bases are TGTGCCAGCAGTATACGGACTAGTGCAGAAACGCTGTAT. This sequence encodes CASSIRTSAETLY. The whole CDR3 protein reads CASSIRTSAETLYF. Based on the CDR3 plus reference TRBV19 and TRBJ2-3, the full variable domain is GGIITQTPKFLIGQEGQKLTLKCQQNFNHDTMYWYRQDSGKGLRLIYYSITENDLQKGDLSEGYDASREKKSSFSLTVTSAQKNEMAVFLCASSIRTSAETLYFGSGTRLTVL.

The table lists this clone with a few counts. Gene and germline names: mouse. The read comes to an end 1 residue before the CDR3 does, leaving the germline J gene to fill in the end. The gene calls are TRBV14 and TRBJ2-1, with D unclear. This CDR3 spans 9 amino acids. CDR1 and CDR2 (germline): SGHDT, FRDEAV. Trimming took off 7 bases at V and 7 bases at J, with 3 bases between the two ends. Partial CDR3 DNA: TGTGCCAGCGGGGCTGAGCAGTTC. Translation: CASGAEQF. The entire CDR3 is CASGAEQFF.

This clone is medium-sized by share. The genes are named according to mouse. The read terminates 1 residue before the CDR3 end, so the remaining end is supplied by the germline J gene. The J gene is TRBJ2-7, the V gene TRBV2, with 13 positions matching TRBD2. CDR1 is LGHNA and CDR2 is YSYQKL in the germline V gene. The length of the CDR3 is 15 residues. Losses at the gene ends were 4 bases for V and 5 bases for J; bases not matched to a gene: 5. The CDR3 bases that were read are TGTGCCAGCAGCCCCCAGGACTGGGGGGGCCATGAACAGTAC. Amino acids: CASSPQDWGGHEQY. The whole CDR3 protein reads CASSPQDWGGHEQYF.

A remark on this clone: Germline and genes: mouse. The CDR3 end lies 1 residue beyond the end of the read and is filled in from the germline J gene. This chain links TRBV20 with TRBJ2-4; D is ambiguous. The CDR3 spans 11 residues. The V gene's germline CDR1 is GFQATS and CDR2 STVNSAI. Trimming shortened V by 3 bases and J by 4 bases, and 5 bases separated the two germline ends. Partial CDR3 DNA: TGTGGTGCTAGTCACAAAAACACCTTGTAC. The encoded protein is CGASHKNTLY. The full CDR3 reads CGASHKNTLYF.

As to this clone: Genes here carry mouse names. The CDR3 goes on 1 residue after the read ends, and that part is filled in from the germline J gene. The V and J genes are TRBV3 and TRBJ2-3; D is unclear. CDR1 is SNHLY, CDR2 FYNGKV, per germline (reference sequence). The CDR3 contains 13 residues. With 4 bases removed from V and 4 bases from J, the gap between germline ends came to 9 bases. CDR3 DNA (partial): TGTGCCAGCAGCTCTTCCGGGACAGAAACGCTGTAT. Its protein is CASSSSGTETLY. The whole CDR3 is CASSSSGTETLYF.

Concerning this clone itself: The gene names given are mouse names. With the read ending 1 residue before the CDR3 end, the germline J gene is used to fill in that end. J is TRBJ2-7 and V is TRBV12-1, with D perhaps TRBD1 or TRBD2 (5 bases each). V lost 0 bases and J lost 9, with 11 bases in between. Germline CDR1 SGHSN, CDR2 HYEKVE. The CDR3 loop spans 12 amino acids. The CDR3 is CASSLVGRGQYF. The part of the CDR3 DNA that was read is TGTGCCAGCTCTCTCGTGGGGCGCGGACAGTAC. Full variable domain (missing parts from reference TRBV12-1 and TRBJ2-7): DSGVVQSPRHIIKEKGGRSVLTCIPISGHSNVVWYQQTLGKELKFLIQHYEKVERDKGFLPSRFSVQQFDDYHSEMNMSALELEDSAMYFCASSLVGRGQYFGPGTRLTVL.

Details on this clone: Gene names follow the mouse nomenclature. The read stops 1 residue short of the end of the CDR3; the missing end is completed from the germline J gene. The chain joins TRBV3 to TRBJ2-7; 8 bases match TRBD2. This CDR3 region has 14 residues. V trimming: 1 base; J trimming: 7 bases; junction bases outside the gene matches: 6. Germline V lookup: CDR1 SNHLY, CDR2 FYNGKV (reference sequence). CDR3 DNA (partial): TGTGCCAGCAGCTTAGACGGGGGGGCGCAAGAACAGTAC. Translation: CASSLDGGAQEQY. The complete CDR3 protein is CASSLDGGAQEQYF.

This clone was seen a handful of times. Any gene name here is a mouse gene name. Coverage ceases 1 residue before the CDR3 finishes, and the germline J gene fills in the end. The gene calls are TRBV19 and TRBJ1-4; no definite D call. This CDR3 is 10 amino acids long. Trimming cost V 4 bases and J 6 bases, with 1 base left between them. Per the germline V gene, CDR1 is FNHDT and CDR2 is SITEND (reference sequence). The chain's CDR3 is CASSDERLFF. The part of the CDR3 DNA that was read is TGTGCCAGCAGTGACGAAAGATTATTT.

For this clone: Gene names and germline refer to mouse. The CDR3 end lies 1 residue beyond the end of the read and is filled in from the germline J gene. The chain carries TRBV1 and TRBJ2-5; 7 nucleotides agree with TRBD1. Germline V gene data show CDR1 as NSQYPW and CDR2 as LRSPGD (reference sequence). The V and J ends lost 1 base and 5 bases, in that order; junction bases with no gene match: 3. The CDR3 runs to 14 residues. The chain's CDR3 is CTCSAVTGTDTQYF. The covered CDR3 bases are TGCACCTGCAGTGCAGTGACAGGGACAGACACCCAGTAC.

As to this clone: All gene names here are mouse names. The read ends 1 residue before the CDR3 terminus; that terminus is restored from the germline J gene. V gene TRBV5 combines with J gene TRBJ2-5, with 9 bases that match TRBD1. The junction had 2 bases not matched to a gene; V was cut back by 0 bases and J by 4 bases. From germline, CDR1 is LGHNA and CDR2 YNLKQL (reference sequence). This CDR3 comprises 15 residues. Partial CDR3 DNA: TGTGCCAGCAGCCAAGAGAGGGACAGGGAAGACACCCAGTAC. This codes for CASSQERDREDTQY. The CDR3, in full, reads CASSQERDREDTQYF.

This clone came up a few times. Genes and germline come from the mouse. The CDR3 extends 1 residue past the end of the read, so its final part is completed from the germline J gene. This specimen includes other DNA sequences encoding the same CDR3. This chain connects TRBV5 to TRBJ2-7; 10 nucleotides agree with TRBD2. J gave up 7 bases and V 0 bases, and 3 bases lay outside the gene matches. The V gene's germline CDR1 is LGHNA and CDR2 YNLKQL (reference sequence). This CDR3 is built from 14 residues. The chain's CDR3 is CASSQDWGGDEQYF. The covered CDR3 bases are TGTGCCAGCAGCCAAGACTGGGGGGGCGACGAACAGTAC.

This clone was detected only a few times. The gene names here belong to mouse. CDR3 sequence reads: CASRSRTEQYF. The part of the CDR3 DNA that was read is TGTGCCAGCAGGTCCCGGACAGAACAGTAC. The chain uses TRBV14 and TRBJ2-7; possible D gene TRBD1, 5 bases. The read ends 1 residue before the CDR3 terminus; that terminus is restored from the germline J gene. The CDR3 contains 11 residues. Germline CDR1 SGHDT, CDR2 FRDEAV. Trimming cost V 5 bases and J 7 bases, with 10 bases left between them.

Points on this clone: The listed genes are named as in mouse. The observed sequence ends 1 residue before the CDR3 terminus, with the missing tail filled in from the germline J gene. V gene TRBV15 combines with J gene TRBJ2-1, with D uncertain. The CDR3 loop spans 13 amino acids. V lost 3 bases and J lost 7, with 10 bases in between. CDR1 and CDR2 (germline): SGHND, FRSKSL. CDR3: CASSFPARAEQFF. The part of the CDR3 DNA that was read is TGTGCCAGCAGTTTCCCGGCGCGGGCTGAGCAGTTC.